This TCR beta chain was observed in a study of blood T cell repertoires in COVID-19. Study information: Both acute and convalescent COVID-19 samples were obtained from the United States, Italy and Spain. In each case, the material was cDNA or gDNA derived from T cells, B-cell-depleted T cells, or PBMCs.

Trimming took 4 bases from V and 1 from J, leaving 7 bases between them. Germline CDR1 is SQVTM and CDR2 is ANQGSEA. There are 12 residues in the CDR3. In the authors' methods: The assay estimated nucleated cells by amplifying reference gene primers. Method: immunoSEQ multiplex PCR; TCRdb's copy keeps in-frame clones and lacks some. Clone size and V and J calls were adopted from that table, with D and trimming inferred from the DNA. This repertoire shows about 87,000 clones, 75% to 90% found once; its top ten account for 16%. The V gene is TRBV29-1, the J gene TRBJ2-5; TRBD1 might be the D (5 bases). What was sequenced was peripheral blood. This clonotype was obtained from a woman older than 75 with active or convalescent COVID-19. The CDR3 DNA reads TGCAGCGTTGGACAGATCCAAGAGACCCAGTACTTC. It yields the protein CSVGQIQETQYF.